These T cell receptor beta chains were read from a single sample in a study of cytomegalovirus exposure and HLA in healthy donors. Sequenced by immunoSEQ multiplex PCR; TCRdb stores in-frame clones only, minus some. This table holds about 160,000 clones, more than 65% found once. The sample consisted of PBMCs. The receptors come from a man aged 18 to 35 in good health and CMV-seropositive. The CDR3 runs from the conserved cysteine through the conserved F or W. Each record gives: clone size, J gene, V gene, D gene, CDR3 DNA, CDR3 protein. The D gene is left open where the match is weak. Size is stated for part of the rows, as once, few or many counts, or as a class when the clone is expanded.

abundance: few; j_gene: TRBJ1-3; v_gene: TRBV6-1; d_gene: -; CDR3nt: TGTGCCAGCAGTACCGGGGGTTCTGGAAACACCATATATTTT; CDR3aa: CASSTGGSGNTIYF
abundance: -; j_gene: TRBJ2-3; v_gene: TRBV5-1; d_gene: -; CDR3nt: TGCGCCAGCAGCCCTGGGGAGGCTTCAGATACGCAGTATTTT; CDR3aa: CASSPGEASDTQYF
abundance: -; j_gene: TRBJ2-5; v_gene: TRBV7-9; d_gene: -; CDR3nt: TGTGCCAGCAGCTCGACAGACTCCCAAGAGACCCAGTACTTC; CDR3aa: CASSSTDSQETQYF
abundance: -; j_gene: TRBJ2-2; v_gene: TRBV10-2; d_gene: -; CDR3nt: TGCGCCACTACAGGCCCCCGGAACACCGGGGAGCTGTTTTTT; CDR3aa: CATTGPRNTGELFF
abundance: -; j_gene: TRBJ2-4; v_gene: TRBV5-6; d_gene: -; CDR3nt: TGTGCCAGCGGCGGATTTAGTAAAAACATTCAGTACTTC; CDR3aa: CASGGFSKNIQYF
abundance: -; j_gene: TRBJ2-2; v_gene: TRBV18; d_gene: TRBD1; CDR3nt: TGTGCCAGCTCACCGCAAAAGCGGGACAGGGGCACCGGGGAGCTGTTTTTT; CDR3aa: CASSPQKRDRGTGELFF
abundance: -; j_gene: TRBJ2-3; v_gene: TRBV27; d_gene: TRBD2; CDR3nt: TGTGCCAGCAGTTTATCGGTCCCGAGACTAGCGGAAACAACGCAGTATTTT; CDR3aa: CASSLSVPRLAETTQYF
abundance: -; j_gene: TRBJ1-1; v_gene: TRBV5-6; d_gene: TRBD1; CDR3nt: TGTGCCAGCAGCTTACCAGACAGGGCCACTGAAGCTTTCTTT; CDR3aa: CASSLPDRATEAFF
abundance: few; j_gene: TRBJ1-5; v_gene: TRBV5-6; d_gene: TRBD1; CDR3nt: TGTGCCAGCAGCTCCGGGACAGGGGATTCAAGCAATCAGCCCCAGCATTTT; CDR3aa: CASSSGTGDSSNQPQHF
abundance: -; j_gene: TRBJ2-3; v_gene: TRBV7-9; d_gene: TRBD2; CDR3nt: TGTGCCAGCAGCTTAGATGGCCGGACTAGCGGGACAGATACGCAGTATTTT; CDR3aa: CASSLDGRTSGTDTQYF
abundance: -; j_gene: TRBJ1-4; v_gene: TRBV7-9; d_gene: -; CDR3nt: TGTGCCAGCAGCTTAGTTGGGCGTGAAAAACTGTTTTTT; CDR3aa: CASSLVGREKLFF
abundance: -; j_gene: TRBJ2-3; v_gene: TRBV11-3; d_gene: TRBD2; CDR3nt: TGTGCCAGCAGCCCCGGGACTAGCGGGAGACCAGATACGCAGTATTTT; CDR3aa: CASSPGTSGRPDTQYF
abundance: -; j_gene: TRBJ1-6; v_gene: TRBV14; d_gene: -; CDR3nt: TGTGCCAGCAGCCAAGAAGATCGTCGGTCACCCCTCCACTTT; CDR3aa: CASSQEDRRSPLHF
abundance: -; j_gene: TRBJ2-2; v_gene: TRBV6-6; d_gene: -; CDR3nt: TGTGCCAGCAGTTACATTCGGACCGGGGAGCTGTTTTTT; CDR3aa: CASSYIRTGELFF
abundance: -; j_gene: TRBJ1-3; v_gene: TRBV10-1; d_gene: -; CDR3nt: TGCGCCAGCAGTGAGAACAGGGTTGGAAACACCATATATTTT; CDR3aa: CASSENRVGNTIYF
abundance: -; j_gene: TRBJ1-2; v_gene: TRBV5-1; d_gene: -; CDR3nt: TGCGCCAGCAGCCTAGGACGGGGGTATGGCTACACCTTC; CDR3aa: CASSLGRGYGYTF
abundance: once; j_gene: TRBJ2-2; v_gene: TRBV7-3; d_gene: -; CDR3nt: TGTGCCAGCAGCCAGGACAGACTATCTTTTAACACCGGGGAGCTGTTTTTT; CDR3aa: CASSQDRLSFNTGELFF
abundance: -; j_gene: TRBJ1-1; v_gene: TRBV19; d_gene: -; CDR3nt: TGTGCCAGTAGTATCCAAGGAGGCGGCGGCCCGAACACTGAAGCTTTCTTT; CDR3aa: CASSIQGGGGPNTEAFF
abundance: few; j_gene: TRBJ2-5; v_gene: TRBV11-3; d_gene: TRBD1; CDR3nt: TGTGCCAGCAGAGCTTACTCCGGGACAGGGGAAGAGACCCAGTACTTC; CDR3aa: CASRAYSGTGEETQYF
abundance: -; j_gene: TRBJ1-1; v_gene: TRBV30; d_gene: -; CDR3nt: TGTGCCTGGGCCCGTGGGGGGATCGGAGGCACTGAAGCTTTCTTT; CDR3aa: CAWARGGIGGTEAFF
abundance: -; j_gene: TRBJ2-3; v_gene: TRBV11-3; d_gene: TRBD2; CDR3nt: TGTGCCAGCAGCTTTAGCGGGGCGACAGATACGCAGTATTTT; CDR3aa: CASSFSGATDTQYF
abundance: -; j_gene: TRBJ1-1; v_gene: TRBV9; d_gene: -; CDR3nt: TGTGCCAGCAGCCCAAGACAGAACACTGAAGCTTTCTTT; CDR3aa: CASSPRQNTEAFF
abundance: -; j_gene: TRBJ2-1; v_gene: TRBV7-6; d_gene: TRBD2; CDR3nt: TGTGCCAGCAGCTTCCCGGGACTAGCGGGCAATGAGCAGTTCTTC; CDR3aa: CASSFPGLAGNEQFF
abundance: -; j_gene: TRBJ1-1; v_gene: TRBV5-8; d_gene: -; CDR3nt: TGTGCCAGCAGCTTGGGACAGCACAACACTGAAGCTTTCTTT; CDR3aa: CASSLGQHNTEAFF
abundance: -; j_gene: TRBJ1-1; v_gene: TRBV2; d_gene: -; CDR3nt: TGTGCCAGCAGTTTAGAGGCGGAAGCTTTCTTT; CDR3aa: CASSLEAEAFF
abundance: -; j_gene: TRBJ1-2; v_gene: TRBV29-1; d_gene: -; CDR3nt: TGCAGCGTTGAAGGGGGAGGGGACGATAACTATGGCTACACCTTC; CDR3aa: CSVEGGGDDNYGYTF
abundance: -; j_gene: TRBJ1-5; v_gene: TRBV10-2; d_gene: -; CDR3nt: TGCGCCAGCAGCCCGGGGGGCCTGCTAGGGCCAAGAAGGGAGCCCCAGCATTTT; CDR3aa: CASSPGGLLGPRREPQHF
abundance: -; j_gene: TRBJ1-4; v_gene: TRBV10-1; d_gene: -; CDR3nt: TGCGCCAGCAGACTCCGGTCACGTGCAACTAATGAAAAACTGTTTTTT; CDR3aa: CASRLRSRATNEKLFF
abundance: few; j_gene: TRBJ1-1; v_gene: TRBV19; d_gene: -; CDR3nt: TGTGCCAGTAGTGATCCAGGGCCCACTGAAGCTTTCTTT; CDR3aa: CASSDPGPTEAFF
abundance: -; j_gene: TRBJ2-3; v_gene: TRBV6-1; d_gene: TRBD2; CDR3nt: TGTGCCAGCACACTAGCGGTCACAGATACGCAGTATTTT; CDR3aa: CASTLAVTDTQYF
abundance: few; j_gene: TRBJ2-3; v_gene: TRBV27; d_gene: TRBD1; CDR3nt: TGTGCCAGCAACCTCACCAGGGGGCTCCCGCCCAGGGATTTT; CDR3aa: CASNLTRGLPPRDF
abundance: few; j_gene: TRBJ1-5; v_gene: TRBV2; d_gene: TRBD1; CDR3nt: TGTGCCAGTAGTACCCGGGACAGGACGAATCAGCCCCAGCATTTT; CDR3aa: CASSTRDRTNQPQHF
abundance: -; j_gene: TRBJ1-1; v_gene: TRBV6-6; d_gene: TRBD1; CDR3nt: TGTGCCAGCAGCTCTAACGACAGGGGGAACACTGAAGCTTTCTTT; CDR3aa: CASSSNDRGNTEAFF
abundance: -; j_gene: TRBJ1-5; v_gene: TRBV7-2; d_gene: -; CDR3nt: TGTGCCAGCAGCCCCGGGGCCGCGGGATATAGCAATCAGCCCCAGCATTTT; CDR3aa: CASSPGAAGYSNQPQHF
abundance: -; j_gene: TRBJ2-1; v_gene: TRBV6-5; d_gene: -; CDR3nt: TGTGCCAGCAGTTACGGTGTGGGAGTGGGTAATGAGCAGTTCTTC; CDR3aa: CASSYGVGVGNEQFF
abundance: -; j_gene: TRBJ2-3; v_gene: TRBV6-1; d_gene: -; CDR3nt: TGTGCCAGCAGTGAACTTGGCGGACTAACCCCAGATACGCAGTATTTT; CDR3aa: CASSELGGLTPDTQYF
abundance: -; j_gene: TRBJ2-1; v_gene: TRBV29-1; d_gene: TRBD2; CDR3nt: TGCAGCGCTACGGGGGGTGGGTCCTACAATGAGCAGTTCTTC; CDR3aa: CSATGGGSYNEQFF
abundance: -; j_gene: TRBJ1-1; v_gene: TRBV13; d_gene: -; CDR3nt: TGTGCCAGCAGCTTCACCAGTGAAGCTTTCTTT; CDR3aa: CASSFTSEAFF
abundance: -; j_gene: TRBJ1-2; v_gene: TRBV7-5; d_gene: -; CDR3nt: TGTGCCAGAAGCCCCGGGACAGGGTGGGACTATGGCTACACCTTC; CDR3aa: CARSPGTGWDYGYTF
abundance: few; j_gene: TRBJ1-6; v_gene: TRBV5-6; d_gene: -; CDR3nt: TGTGCCAGCAGCAGGGGAACAGGCGACTATAATTCACCCCTCCACTTT; CDR3aa: CASSRGTGDYNSPLHF
abundance: -; j_gene: TRBJ2-5; v_gene: TRBV5-1; d_gene: TRBD1; CDR3nt: TGCGCCAGCAGCTTGGCTAGCAGGGGGCGTGGAGAGACCCAGTACTTC; CDR3aa: CASSLASRGRGETQYF
abundance: once; j_gene: TRBJ1-1; v_gene: TRBV29-1; d_gene: TRBD1; CDR3nt: TGCAGCTTCTCGGGACAGTTGAACACTGAAGCTTTCTTT; CDR3aa: CSFSGQLNTEAFF
abundance: -; j_gene: TRBJ1-1; v_gene: TRBV14; d_gene: TRBD1; CDR3nt: TGTGCCAGCAGCCCGAGGACAGGGAGTAGCGCTGAAGCTTTCTTT; CDR3aa: CASSPRTGSSAEAFF
abundance: few; j_gene: TRBJ1-1; v_gene: TRBV7-9; d_gene: -; CDR3nt: TGTGCCACAGGAGGGAAGAACACTGAAGCTTTCTTT; CDR3aa: CATGGKNTEAFF
abundance: -; j_gene: TRBJ2-1; v_gene: TRBV5-8; d_gene: TRBD2; CDR3nt: TGTGCCAGCAGCCGCAAAGGGGGCGGGGGGGCAAATGAGCAGTTCTTC; CDR3aa: CASSRKGGGGANEQFF
abundance: -; j_gene: TRBJ2-5; v_gene: TRBV5-1; d_gene: TRBD1; CDR3nt: TGCGCCAGCAGCTGGGGGACAGGGGGCGCCAAAGAGACCCAGTACTTC; CDR3aa: CASSWGTGGAKETQYF
abundance: once; j_gene: TRBJ2-1; v_gene: TRBV7-2; d_gene: TRBD2; CDR3nt: TGTGCCAGGAATAGCGGGAGATGGGGTGAGCAGTTCTTC; CDR3aa: CARNSGRWGEQFF
abundance: -; j_gene: TRBJ2-6; v_gene: TRBV7-9; d_gene: TRBD1; CDR3nt: TGTGCCAGCAGCTTAGAGGGGGCGCGGGGGGCCAACGTCCTGACTTTC; CDR3aa: CASSLEGARGANVLTF
abundance: -; j_gene: TRBJ1-1; v_gene: TRBV6-1; d_gene: TRBD1; CDR3nt: TGTGCCAGCAGTACATACAGGGGCGCGAACACTGAAGCTTTCTTT; CDR3aa: CASSTYRGANTEAFF
abundance: once; j_gene: TRBJ2-1; v_gene: TRBV7-2; d_gene: -; CDR3nt: TGTGCCAGCAGCCCTAACTACAATGAGCAGTTCTTC; CDR3aa: CASSPNYNEQFF
abundance: -; j_gene: TRBJ1-5; v_gene: TRBV28; d_gene: -; CDR3nt: TGTGCCAGCAGCCTCCGGGGAAGAGGCAATCAGCCCCAGCATTTT; CDR3aa: CASSLRGRGNQPQHF
abundance: -; j_gene: TRBJ2-1; v_gene: TRBV4-2; d_gene: -; CDR3nt: TGTGCCAGCAGCCAAGGTGAATCAGGGGACTACAATGAGCAGTTCTTC; CDR3aa: CASSQGESGDYNEQFF
abundance: -; j_gene: TRBJ2-5; v_gene: TRBV28; d_gene: TRBD2; CDR3nt: TGTGCCAGCAGTTTACTAGCGGGGGGGCAAGAGACCCAGTACTTC; CDR3aa: CASSLLAGGQETQYF
abundance: -; j_gene: TRBJ1-5; v_gene: TRBV11-1; d_gene: TRBD1; CDR3nt: TGTGCCAGCAGCTTGGGGACAGGGGGGAATCAGCCCCAGCATTTT; CDR3aa: CASSLGTGGNQPQHF
abundance: -; j_gene: TRBJ2-5; v_gene: TRBV7-8; d_gene: TRBD1; CDR3nt: TGTGCCAGCAGCTTAGATGGACAGGTACAAGAGACCCAGTACTTC; CDR3aa: CASSLDGQVQETQYF